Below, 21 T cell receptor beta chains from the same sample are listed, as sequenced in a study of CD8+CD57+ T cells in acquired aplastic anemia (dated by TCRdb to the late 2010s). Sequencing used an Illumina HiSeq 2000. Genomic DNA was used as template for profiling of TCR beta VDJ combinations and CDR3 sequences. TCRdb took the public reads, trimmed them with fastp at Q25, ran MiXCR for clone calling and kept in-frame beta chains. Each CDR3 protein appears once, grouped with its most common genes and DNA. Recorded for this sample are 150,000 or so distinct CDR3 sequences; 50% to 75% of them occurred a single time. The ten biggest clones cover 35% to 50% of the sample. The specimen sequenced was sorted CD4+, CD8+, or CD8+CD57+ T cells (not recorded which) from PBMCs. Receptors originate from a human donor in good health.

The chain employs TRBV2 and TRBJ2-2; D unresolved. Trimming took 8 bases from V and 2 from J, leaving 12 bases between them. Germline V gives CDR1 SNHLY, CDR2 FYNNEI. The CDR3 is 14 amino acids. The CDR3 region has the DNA TGTGCCAGCCTCCCACCCAGAAACACCGGGGAGCTGTTTTTT. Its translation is CASLPPRNTGELFF.

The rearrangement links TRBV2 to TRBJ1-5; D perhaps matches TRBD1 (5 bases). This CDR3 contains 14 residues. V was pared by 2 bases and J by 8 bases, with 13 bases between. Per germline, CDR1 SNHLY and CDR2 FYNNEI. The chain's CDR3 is CASSERQPLEPQHF. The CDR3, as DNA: TGTGCCAGCAGTGAACGACAGCCACTGGAGCCCCAGCATTTT.

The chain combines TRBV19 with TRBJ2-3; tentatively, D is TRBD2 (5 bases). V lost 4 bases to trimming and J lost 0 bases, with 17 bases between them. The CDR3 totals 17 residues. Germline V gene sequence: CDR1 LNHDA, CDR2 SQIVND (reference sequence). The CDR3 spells CASSNTGYGTSTDTQYF. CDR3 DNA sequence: TGTGCCAGTAGTAACACGGGGTATGGAACTAGCACAGATACGCAGTATTTT.

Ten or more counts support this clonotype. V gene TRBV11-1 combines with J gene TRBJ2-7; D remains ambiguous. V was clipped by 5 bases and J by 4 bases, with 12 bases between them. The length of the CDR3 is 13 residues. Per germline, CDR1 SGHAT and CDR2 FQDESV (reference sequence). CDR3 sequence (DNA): TGTGCCAGCAGCGATAGGGAATTTTACGAGCAGTACTTC. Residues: CASSDREFYEQYF.

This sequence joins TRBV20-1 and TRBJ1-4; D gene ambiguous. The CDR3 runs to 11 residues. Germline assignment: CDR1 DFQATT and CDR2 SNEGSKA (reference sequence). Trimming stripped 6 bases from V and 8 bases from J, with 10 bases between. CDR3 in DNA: TGCAGTGCCACGGTCGGCGAAAAACTGTTTTTT. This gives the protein CSATVGEKLFF.

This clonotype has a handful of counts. This CDR3 is CASTHGLAESSLTDTQYF. The CDR3 region has the DNA TGTGCCAGCACCCATGGACTAGCGGAAAGCTCGTTGACAGATACGCAGTATTTT. This sequence joins TRBV6-2 or TRBV6-3 and TRBJ2-3, with TRBD2 matching 10 bases. Germline trimming cut 7 bases from V and 3 bases from J; bases unmatched to any gene: 16. From germline, CDR1 is MNHEY and CDR2 SVGEGT. The CDR3 consists of 18 residues.

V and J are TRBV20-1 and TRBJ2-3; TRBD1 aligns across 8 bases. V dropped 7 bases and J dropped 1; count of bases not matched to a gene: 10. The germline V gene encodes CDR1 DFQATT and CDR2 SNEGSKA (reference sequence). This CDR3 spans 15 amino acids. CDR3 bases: TGCAGTGGGGATCGACAGGGGTTGGGCACAGATACGCAGTATTTT. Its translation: CSGDRQGLGTDTQYF.

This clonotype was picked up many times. The CDR3 nucleotides read TGTGCCAGTAGCTGGGCGAGCGGGAGTAATGAGCAGTTCTTC. This sequence encodes CASSWASGSNEQFF. The V and J genes are TRBV19 and TRBJ2-1; TRBD2 matches at 8 bases. Germline loops: CDR1 LNHDA, CDR2 SQIVND (reference sequence). There are 14 residues in the CDR3. The V segment lost 6 bases and the J segment 7 bases; nucleotides outside the gene matches: 8.

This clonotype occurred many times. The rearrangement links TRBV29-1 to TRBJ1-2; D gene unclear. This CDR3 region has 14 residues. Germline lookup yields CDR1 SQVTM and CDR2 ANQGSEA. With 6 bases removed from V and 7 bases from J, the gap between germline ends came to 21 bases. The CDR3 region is CSVRPQPVQTGYTF. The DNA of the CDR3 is TGCAGCGTCCGACCCCAGCCAGTCCAAACTGGCTACACCTTC.

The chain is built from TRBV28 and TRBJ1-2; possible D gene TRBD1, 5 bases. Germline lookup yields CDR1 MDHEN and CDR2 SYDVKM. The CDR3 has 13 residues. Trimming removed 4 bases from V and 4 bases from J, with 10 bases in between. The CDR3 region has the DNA TGTGCCAGCAGTTCCGACAGTTCCTATGGCTACACCTTC. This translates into CASSSDSSYGYTF.

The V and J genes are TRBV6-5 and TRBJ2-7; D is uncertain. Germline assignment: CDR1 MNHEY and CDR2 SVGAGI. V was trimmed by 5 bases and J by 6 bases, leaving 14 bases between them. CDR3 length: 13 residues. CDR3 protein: CASSKPWEGEQYF. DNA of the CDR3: TGTGCCAGCAGTAAACCCTGGGAAGGCGAGCAGTACTTC.

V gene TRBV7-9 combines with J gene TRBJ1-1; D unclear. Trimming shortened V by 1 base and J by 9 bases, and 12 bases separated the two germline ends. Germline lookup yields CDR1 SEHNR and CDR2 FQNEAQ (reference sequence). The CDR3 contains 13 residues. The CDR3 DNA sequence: TGTGCCAGCAGCTTAGGGATTAATCCCCAAGCTTTCTTT. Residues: CASSLGINPQAFF.

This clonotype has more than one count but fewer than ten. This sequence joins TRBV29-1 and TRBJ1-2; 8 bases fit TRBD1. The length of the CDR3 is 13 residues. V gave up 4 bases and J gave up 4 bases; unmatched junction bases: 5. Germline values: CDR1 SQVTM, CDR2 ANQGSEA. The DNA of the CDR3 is TGCAGCGTTGGGACAGGGAAAGGCTATGGCTACACCTTC. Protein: CSVGTGKGYGYTF.

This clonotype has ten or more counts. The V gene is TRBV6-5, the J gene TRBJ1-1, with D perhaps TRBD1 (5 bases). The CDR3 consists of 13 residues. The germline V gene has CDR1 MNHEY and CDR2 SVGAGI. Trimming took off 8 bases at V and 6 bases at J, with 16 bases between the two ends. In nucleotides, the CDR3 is TGTGCCAGCTCCACGGGGGGGGGGGCTGAAGCTTTCTTT. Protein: CASSTGGGAEAFF.

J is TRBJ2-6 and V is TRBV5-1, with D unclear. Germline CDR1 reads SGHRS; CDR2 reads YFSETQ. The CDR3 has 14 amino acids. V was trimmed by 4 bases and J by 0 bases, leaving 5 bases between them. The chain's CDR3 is CASSQDSGANVLTF. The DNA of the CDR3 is TGCGCCAGCAGCCAGGACTCTGGGGCCAACGTCCTGACTTTC.

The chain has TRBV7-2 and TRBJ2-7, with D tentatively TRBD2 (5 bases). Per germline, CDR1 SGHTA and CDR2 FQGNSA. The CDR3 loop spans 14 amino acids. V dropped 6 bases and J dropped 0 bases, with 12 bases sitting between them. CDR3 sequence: CASSEIGISYEQYF. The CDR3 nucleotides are TGTGCCAGCAGTGAGATCGGGATCTCCTACGAGCAGTACTTC.

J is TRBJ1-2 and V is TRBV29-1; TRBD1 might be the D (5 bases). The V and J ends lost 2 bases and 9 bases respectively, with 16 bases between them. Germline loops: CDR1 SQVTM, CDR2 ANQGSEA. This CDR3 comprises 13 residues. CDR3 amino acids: CSVEPTGRRSYTF. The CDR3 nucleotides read TGCAGCGTTGAACCAACAGGTCGTCGAAGCTACACCTTC.

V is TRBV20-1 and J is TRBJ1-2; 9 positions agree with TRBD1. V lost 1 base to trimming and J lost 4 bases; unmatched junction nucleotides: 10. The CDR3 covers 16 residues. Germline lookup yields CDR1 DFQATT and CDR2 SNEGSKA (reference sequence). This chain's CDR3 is CSARATITGGPYGYTF. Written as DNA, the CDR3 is TGCAGTGCTAGAGCGACAATCACAGGGGGCCCCTATGGCTACACCTTC.

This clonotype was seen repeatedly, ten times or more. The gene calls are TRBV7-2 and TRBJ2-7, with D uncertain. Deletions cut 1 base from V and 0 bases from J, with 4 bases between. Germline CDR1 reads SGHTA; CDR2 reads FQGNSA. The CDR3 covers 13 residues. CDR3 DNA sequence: TGTGCCAGCAGCTTAGGCCACTCCTACGAGCAGTACTTC. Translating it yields CASSLGHSYEQYF.

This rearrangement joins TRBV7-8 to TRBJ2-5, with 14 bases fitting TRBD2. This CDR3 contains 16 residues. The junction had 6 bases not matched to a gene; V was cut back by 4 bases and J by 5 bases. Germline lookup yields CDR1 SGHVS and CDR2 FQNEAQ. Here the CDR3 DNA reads TGTGCCAGCAGCTCACGACTAGCGGGGGGGCTGGAGACCCAGTACTTC. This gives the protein CASSSRLAGGLETQYF.

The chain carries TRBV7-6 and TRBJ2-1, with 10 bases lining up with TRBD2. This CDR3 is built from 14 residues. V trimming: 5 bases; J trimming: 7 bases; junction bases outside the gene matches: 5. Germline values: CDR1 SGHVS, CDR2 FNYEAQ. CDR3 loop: CASSGAGGWNEQFF. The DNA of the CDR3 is TGTGCCAGCAGCGGAGCGGGGGGGTGGAATGAGCAGTTCTTC.